Many counts were recorded for the clone carrying this TCR beta chain. What it binds is unknown. The CDR3 loop spans 14 amino acids. Germline V gene data show CDR1 as SGHRS and CDR2 as YFSETQ. V shed 5 bases and J shed 2 bases, with 13 bases lying between them. This sample was taken from a study of T-cell reconstitution after alpha-beta-depleted transplantation in children. Study-wide results and caveats: The origin of alpha-beta T cells about two months after transplant was reportedly several hundred expanded graft clones.

A TCRbeta library incorporating unique molecular identifiers was prepared. TCRdb used MiXCR to reprocess the PCR reads, holding one entry per CDR3 protein. The table shows 300,000 or so distinct CDR3 sequences, with around 25% occurring only once. The sample consisted of PBMCs, mostly from graft donor cells, taken 180 days after TCRalphabeta/CD19-depleted stem cell transplant. The receptor was derived from a male patient younger than 18 who had a stem cell transplant for acute lymphoblastic leukemia, so the T cells may come from the graft donor. The chain uses TRBV5-1 and TRBJ2-5; a possible D gene is TRBD1 (5 bases). The CDR3 bases are TGCGCCAGCAGTTACAGGCCGGAACAAGAGACCCAGTACTTC. This translates into CASSYRPEQETQYF.